The 8 T cell receptor beta chains listed next were all sequenced from one sample in a study of shared clonotypes between healthy human individuals. Some clones are missing from TCRdb's copy, which holds only in-frame ones; the method was immunoSEQ multiplex PCR. Altogether about 380,000 clones are present, around 96% being singletons, with the ten largest covering about 0.32%. Input material: memory CD8+ T cells sorted from blood. As for subset: CD45RO+ cells pooled with CCR7-negative TemRA cells. These receptors all stem from a man younger than 40 in good health.

The CDR3 DNA is TGCGCCAGCAGCTTGGGAGGTAGCGGGAGGTACCTCTACGAGCAGTACTTC. The encoded protein is CASSLGGSGRYLYEQYF. The chain combines TRBV5-1 with TRBJ2-7; 10 bases agree with TRBD2. CDR3 length: 17 residues. Germline CDR1 and CDR2: SGHRS and YFSETQ. With V trimmed by 0 bases and J by 3 bases, 9 bases remained unmatched. The full variable domain, completed using reference TRBV5-1 and TRBJ2-7, is KAGVTQTPRYLIKTRGQQVTLSCSPISGHRSVSWYQQTPGQGLQFLFEYFSETQRNKGNFPGRFSGRQFSNSRSEMNVSTLELGDSALYLCASSLGGSGRYLYEQYFGPGTRLTVT.

The chain is built from TRBV29-1 and TRBJ2-5; D may match TRBD1 or TRBD2 (5 bases each). The germline V gene encodes CDR1 SQVTM and CDR2 ANQGSEA. V dropped 4 bases and J dropped 1 base, with 13 bases sitting between them. This CDR3 is built from 14 residues. The CDR3 here is CSVGWGSSQETQYF. The CDR3, as DNA: TGCAGCGTTGGGTGGGGGTCATCCCAAGAGACCCAGTACTTC. Full variable domain (missing parts from reference TRBV29-1 and TRBJ2-5): SAVISQKPSRDICQRGTSLTIQCQVDSQVTMMFWYRQQPGQSLTLIATANQGSEATYESGFVIDKFPISRPNLTFSTLTVSNMSPEDSSIYLCSVGWGSSQETQYFGPGTRLLVL.

This chain uses TRBV6-5 with TRBJ1-2; 9 nucleotides align to TRBD1. The length of the CDR3 is 12 residues. The V and J ends lost 5 bases and 8 bases, in that order; junction bases with no gene match: 3. The germline gives CDR1 MNHEY, CDR2 SVGAGI. CDR3 in amino acids: CASSRTGVGYTF. The DNA of the CDR3 is TGTGCCAGCAGTAGGACAGGGGTAGGCTACACCTTC.

The chain has TRBV7-5 and TRBJ2-7; TRBD2, the table's D call, lacks a check against the DNA. TRBV7-5 represents a pseudogene. The CDR3 is made up of 13 amino acids. The DNA for the CDR3 is TGTGCCAGAGGGAGTTGCTACTCCTACGAGCAGTACTTC. Its protein is CARGSCYSYEQYF.

The chain joins TRBV7-9 to TRBJ2-1, with D maybe TRBD2 (6 bases). Germline V gives CDR1 SEHNR, CDR2 FQNEAQ (reference sequence). This CDR3 has 15 residues. V dropped 1 base and J dropped 9 bases, with 16 bases sitting between them. As DNA, the CDR3 is TGTGCCAGCAGCTTAGGAGGACTAAGGTTAAGTGAGCAGTTCTTC. Encoded protein: CASSLGGLRLSEQFF.

This chain joins TRBV28 and TRBJ2-1; no reliable D call. Germline CDR1 reads MDHEN; CDR2 reads SYDVKM. V lost 5 bases, J lost 0 bases, and 8 bases lay in between. There are 14 residues in the CDR3. The CDR3 sequence is CASSRTSSYNEQFF. The CDR3 bases are TGTGCCAGCAGTCGTACGAGCTCCTACAATGAGCAGTTCTTC.

V gene TRBV20-1 combines with J gene TRBJ2-7; D gene unclear. This CDR3 comprises 10 residues. Germline CDR1 reads DFQATT; CDR2 reads SNEGSKA (reference sequence). V shed 6 bases and J shed 4 bases, with 7 bases lying between them. CDR3 loop: CSASLYEQYF. The DNA of the CDR3 is TGCAGTGCCAGTTTGTACGAGCAGTACTTC.

The V and J genes are TRBV5-6 and TRBJ1-2; 7 bases map to TRBD1. Per germline, CDR1 SGHDT and CDR2 YYEEEE. The CDR3 consists of 13 residues. With 4 bases clipped from V and 8 bases from J, the junction kept 8 bases outside the gene matches. The CDR3 region is CASSIQGMEGYTF. DNA of the CDR3: TGTGCCAGCAGCATACAGGGGATGGAGGGCTACACCTTC.